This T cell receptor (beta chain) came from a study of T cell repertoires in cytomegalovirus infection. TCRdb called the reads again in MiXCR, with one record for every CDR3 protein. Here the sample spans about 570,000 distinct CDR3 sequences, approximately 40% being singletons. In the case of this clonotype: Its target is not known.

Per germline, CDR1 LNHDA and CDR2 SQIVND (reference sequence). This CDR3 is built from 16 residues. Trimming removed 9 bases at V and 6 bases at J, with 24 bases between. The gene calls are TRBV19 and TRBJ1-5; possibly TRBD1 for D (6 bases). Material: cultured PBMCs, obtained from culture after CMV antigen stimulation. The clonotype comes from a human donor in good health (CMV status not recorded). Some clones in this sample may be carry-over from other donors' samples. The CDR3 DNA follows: TGTGCCAGCCAAGGGTCGTGGGGGGCGCTCGGTCAGCCCCAGCATTTT. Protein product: CASQGSWGALGQPQHF.